The next 26 T cell receptor beta chains were all read from a single sample in a study of molecular identifiers for immune sequencing clone quantification. TCRdb itself ran the PCR reads through MiXCR, one entry per CDR3 protein. Here the sample spans 550,000 to 750,000 distinct CDR3 sequences, 20% being singletons. Sequencing used naive CD8+ T cells from blood, with Jurkat cell RNA spiked in. This sample's subset: FACS-sorted CD8+CD4-CCR7+CD45RA+ naive T cells. These receptor sequences come from a human donor in good health. Some libraries in this study had Jurkat cell RNA spiked in.

This clonotype was recorded many times. The J gene is TRBJ1-5, the V gene TRBV7-9; perhaps TRBD1 as D (5 bases). Trimming cost V 0 bases and J 7 bases, with 7 bases left between them. The CDR3 loop spans 13 amino acids. Germline values: CDR1 SEHNR, CDR2 FQNEAQ (reference sequence). Here the CDR3 reads CASSLAWDQPQHF. The CDR3 nucleotides read TGTGCCAGCAGCTTAGCCTGGGACCAGCCCCAGCATTTT.

This clonotype was observed many times. The chain recombines TRBV13 with TRBJ2-3; 7 nucleotides line up with TRBD1. The CDR3 has 15 amino acids. The V segment lost 5 bases and the J segment 4 bases; nucleotides outside the gene matches: 9. The V gene's germline CDR1 is PRHDT and CDR2 FYEKMQ (reference sequence). CDR3 nucleotides: TGTGCCAGCAGCCCAGCCGGGACAGAGGCAGATACGCAGTATTTT. As protein: CASSPAGTEADTQYF.

This clonotype has a count of ten or more. This chain uses TRBV20-1 with TRBJ2-5, with 9 bases matching TRBD1. Germline CDR1 is DFQATT and CDR2 is SNEGSKA (reference sequence). Losses at the gene ends were 5 bases for V and 1 base for J; bases not matched to a gene: 11. The CDR3 is made up of 16 amino acids. For the CDR3, the DNA is TGCAGTGCTGACAGGGGGGATAGGGGATTCCAAGAGACCCAGTACTTC. Its translation: CSADRGDRGFQETQYF.

V usage is TRBV7-9 and J usage is TRBJ2-7; D remains ambiguous. The CDR3 has 15 residues. The V and J ends lost 0 bases and 0 bases respectively, with 9 bases between them. Germline CDR1 SEHNR, CDR2 FQNEAQ (reference sequence). This CDR3 is CASSLAIGDSYEQYF. CDR3 coding DNA: TGTGCCAGCAGCTTAGCAATTGGGGACTCCTACGAGCAGTACTTC. The whole variable domain, remainder taken from reference TRBV7-9 and TRBJ2-7, is DTGVSQNPRHKITKRGQNVTFRCDPISEHNRLYWYRQTLGQGPEFLTYFQNEAQLEKSRLLSDRFSAERPKGSFSTLEIQRTEQGDSAMYLCASSLAIGDSYEQYFGPGTRLTVT.

At least ten counts were recorded for this clonotype. V and J are TRBV4-3 and TRBJ2-2; a weak D match, TRBD2 (5 bases). Germline V CDR1 and CDR2: LGHNA, YSLEER. The CDR3 spans 16 residues. V was trimmed by 1 base and J by 0 bases, leaving 9 bases between them. The CDR3 reads CASSQAAGSNTGELFF. CDR3 sequence (DNA): TGCGCCAGCAGCCAAGCTGCGGGTTCGAACACCGGGGAGCTGTTTTTT.

Ten or more counts support this clonotype. The rearrangement links TRBV4-3 to TRBJ2-1, with TRBD2 matching 13 bases. CDR1 is LGHNA, CDR2 YSLEER, per germline. Losses at the gene ends were 1 base for V and 6 bases for J; bases not matched to a gene: 3. The CDR3 consists of 16 residues. This chain's CDR3 is CASSQVGLAGANEQFF. The CDR3 DNA reads TGCGCCAGCAGCCAAGTAGGACTAGCGGGGGCCAATGAGCAGTTCTTC.

A remark on this clonotype: This could be a read error, since a much larger clone is one nucleotide away. The chain is built from TRBV4-3 and TRBJ1-2; TRBD1 aligns across 7 bases. CDR3 length: 15 residues. After removal of 0 bases from V and 4 bases from J, the junction contained 5 bases not matched to a gene. The germline gives CDR1 LGHNA, CDR2 YSLEER. The CDR3 coding sequence is TGCGCCAGCAGCCAAGATGAGGGGGCAGGCTATGGCTACACCTTC. Its translation: CASSQDEGAGYGYTF.

This clonotype was picked up many times. The J gene is TRBJ1-1, the V gene TRBV24-1, with D unclear. V lost 1 base and J 0 bases, leaving 8 bases between the germline ends. The germline gives CDR1 KGHDR, CDR2 SFDVKD. This CDR3 has 15 residues. CDR3 bases: TGTGCCACCAGTGATTTATCCAACGTGAACACTGAAGCTTTCTTT. This sequence encodes CATSDLSNVNTEAFF.

The sample holds a few counts of this clonotype. The chain employs TRBV19 and TRBJ2-6; possible D gene TRBD1, 5 bases. Trimming removed 4 bases at V and 1 base at J, with 11 bases between. The germline CDR1 and CDR2 sequences are LNHDA and SQIVND (reference sequence). There are 16 residues in the CDR3. This CDR3 reads CASSTTSGSGANVLTF. CDR3 nucleotide sequence: TGTGCCAGTAGTACTACCTCAGGGTCTGGGGCCAACGTCCTGACTTTC.

The V and J genes are TRBV19 and TRBJ2-3; D gene ambiguous. Germline lookup yields CDR1 LNHDA and CDR2 SQIVND (reference sequence). V lost 6 bases, J lost 6 bases, and 13 bases lay in between. CDR3 size: 13 residues. Here the CDR3 DNA reads TGTGCCAGTAGAGACGGGCCGGCGGATACGCAGTATTTT. It is translated as CASRDGPADTQYF.

This clonotype was recorded many times. The V and J genes are TRBV6-5 and TRBJ1-2; no reliable D call. Germline CDR1 reads MNHEY; CDR2 reads SVGAGI. CDR3 length: 16 residues. The germline V and J ends were trimmed by 4 bases and 5 bases, with 20 bases remaining between them. CDR3 loop: CASSFSPGPGIYGYTF. CDR3 in DNA: TGTGCCAGCAGTTTTTCACCCGGACCGGGAATTTATGGCTACACCTTC.

There are many counts of this clonotype. The chain couples TRBV12-3 or TRBV12-4 to TRBJ1-5, with D possibly being TRBD1 (6 bases). V was pared by 3 bases and J by 5 bases, with 11 bases between. The CDR3 spans 14 residues. The CDR3 sequence is CASSFGGLYQPQHF. In DNA form, the CDR3 reads TGTGCCAGCAGTTTCGGGGGGCTCTATCAGCCCCAGCATTTT.

Comments on this clonotype: It may be a read error: a sequence one base away is much more abundant. The chain uses TRBV6-2 or TRBV6-3 and TRBJ2-1; D is possibly TRBD2 (6 bases). This CDR3 has 14 amino acids. In germline, CDR1 is MNHEY, CDR2 SVGEGT. The germline V and J ends were trimmed by 5 bases and 4 bases, with 12 bases remaining between them. CDR3 residues: CASSPWGDYNEQFF. In DNA, the CDR3 is TGTGCCAGCAGTCCGTGGGGGGATTACAATGAGCAGTTCTTC.

This clonotype was seen repeatedly, ten times or more. This chain joins TRBV7-6 and TRBJ2-3; TRBD2 agrees at 14 bases. CDR1 is SGHVS and CDR2 is FNYEAQ in the germline V gene. The CDR3 loop spans 17 amino acids. J was trimmed by 0 bases and V by 5 bases; bases with no gene match: 4. The CDR3 region is CASSPWTSGGSTDTQYF. Here the CDR3 DNA reads TGTGCCAGCAGCCCCTGGACTAGCGGGGGGAGCACAGATACGCAGTATTTT.

This clonotype was picked up many times. This chain joins TRBV27 and TRBJ1-1; a possible D gene is TRBD1 (6 bases). The CDR3 sequence is 13 residues long. Germline V gives CDR1 MNHEY, CDR2 SMNVEV (reference sequence). V gave up 5 bases and J gave up 1 base, with 8 bases separating them. The CDR3 region has the DNA TGTGCCAGCAGTGGACAGCCGAACACTGAAGCTTTCTTT. Protein sequence: CASSGQPNTEAFF.

This clonotype was picked up a small number of times. The chain employs TRBV7-9 and TRBJ1-2, with D maybe TRBD1 (6 bases). V gave up 4 bases and J gave up 6 bases, with 24 bases separating them. Germline-derived CDR1 and CDR2 are SEHNR and FQNEAQ (reference sequence). This CDR3 is built from 17 residues. CDR3 sequence (DNA): TGTGCCAGCAGCTCCCTGGGACACCAGATTTTTATGGATGGCTACACCTTC. Translated: CASSSLGHQIFMDGYTF.

In this sample, this clonotype turned up many times. This chain links TRBV4-3 with TRBJ2-7, with 9 bases identical to TRBD2. This CDR3 comprises 16 residues. Germline CDR1 LGHNA, CDR2 YSLEER. J lost 6 bases, V lost 0 bases, and 9 bases had no gene match. The CDR3 sequence is CASSQDYWGLAVEQYF. CDR3 coding DNA: TGCGCCAGCAGCCAAGATTACTGGGGACTAGCTGTCGAGCAGTACTTC.

This clonotype has a count of ten or more. V and J are TRBV7-9 and TRBJ2-7, with 7 bases aligning to TRBD1. Germline V gene lookup returns CDR1 SEHNR and CDR2 FQNEAQ (reference sequence). The J segment lost 2 bases and the V segment lost 5 bases, leaving 9 bases of the junction unmatched. This CDR3 has 15 amino acids. For the CDR3, the DNA is TGTGCCAGCAGCCGAGCCAGACAGGGAACCTACGAGCAGTACTTC. The encoded protein is CASSRARQGTYEQYF.

This clonotype was seen many times. The chain uses TRBV29-1 and TRBJ2-3, with unresolved D. Germline V CDR1 and CDR2: SQVTM, ANQGSEA. Trimming stripped 7 bases from V and 3 bases from J, with 14 bases between. This CDR3 is 13 amino acids long. The CDR3 DNA is TGCAGCGGTTGGCTACCAGGAACAGATACGCAGTATTTT. The encoded protein is CSGWLPGTDTQYF.

This clonotype was picked up a small number of times. A much larger clone lies one base from this, so it may be a read error. The genes are TRBV11-2 and TRBJ2-7; D possibly corresponds to TRBD1 (5 bases). Looked up from germline, CDR1 is SGHAT and CDR2 is FQNNGV. This CDR3 spans 13 amino acids. The CDR3 here is CACSLGSGQWQYF. CDR3 nucleotide sequence: TGTGCCTGCAGCTTAGGGTCAGGGCAATGGCAGTACTTC. The variable domain in full, completed from reference TRBV11-2 and TRBJ2-7, reads EAGVAQSPRYKIIEKRQSVAFWCNPISGHATLYWYQQILGQGPKLLIQFQNNGVVDDSQLPKDRFSAERLKGVDSTLKIQPAKLEDSAVYLCACSLGSGQWQYFGPGTRLTVT.

This clonotype has just a few counts. V gene TRBV20-1 combines with J gene TRBJ2-5; the D call may be TRBD1 or TRBD2 (5 bases each). Trimming left V 1 base short and J 1 base short, with 19 bases between. CDR3 length: 17 amino acids. Germline loops: CDR1 DFQATT, CDR2 SNEGSKA (reference sequence). The CDR3 is CSARGSLWGNLQETQYF. The CDR3 bases are TGCAGTGCTAGAGGCTCGTTATGGGGGAACCTCCAAGAGACCCAGTACTTC.

This clonotype came up many times. The chain couples TRBV5-6 to TRBJ2-5; the D gene is possibly TRBD1 (6 bases). The CDR3 has 12 amino acids. Germline CDR1 and CDR2: SGHDT and YYEEEE. The V and J ends lost 6 bases and 5 bases respectively, with 11 bases between them. CDR3 in amino acids: CASTVDSETQYF. For the CDR3, the DNA is TGTGCCAGCACCGTGGACAGCGAGACCCAGTACTTC.

This chain connects TRBV7-6 to TRBJ2-2; D unclear. The CDR3 has 13 residues. V lost 7 bases and J 6 bases, leaving 12 bases between the germline ends. Germline V lookup: CDR1 SGHVS, CDR2 FNYEAQ. In DNA form, the CDR3 reads TGTGCCAGCACCAAGACCGGTGCCGGGGAGCTGTTTTTT. It translates to CASTKTGAGELFF.

This clonotype was found a few times. The J gene is TRBJ1-5, the V gene TRBV5-6; unclear D gene. The CDR3 is 17 amino acids. The germline V and J ends were trimmed by 0 bases and 5 bases, with 18 bases remaining between them. The germline V gene encodes CDR1 SGHDT and CDR2 YYEEEE. The CDR3 here is CASSLGLVRPGHQPQHF. In nucleotides, the CDR3 is TGTGCCAGCAGCTTGGGACTCGTCCGACCGGGCCATCAGCCCCAGCATTTT.

DNA of the CDR3: TGTGCCAGCAGCTTAGACTATAAAGAGACCCAGTACTTC. Its translation: CASSLDYKETQYF. The rearrangement uses TRBV7-6 and TRBJ2-5; no firm D call. The germline gives CDR1 SGHVS, CDR2 FNYEAQ. V shed 1 base and J shed 3 bases, with 6 bases lying between them. This CDR3 is 13 amino acids long.

This clonotype was observed a few times. The chain employs TRBV13 and TRBJ2-5; 11 bases match TRBD2. The trim removed 4 bases at V and 7 bases at J, leaving 11 bases unmatched. The germline gives CDR1 PRHDT, CDR2 FYEKMQ (reference sequence). This CDR3 is built from 16 residues. Written as DNA, the CDR3 is TGTGCCAGCAGCTCGGATAGCGGGGGGGACTCGCGGACCCAGTACTTC. It translates to CASSSDSGGDSRTQYF. Looking up the rest from reference TRBV13 and TRBJ2-5 gives the full variable domain: AAGVIQSPRHLIKEKRETATLKCYPIPRHDTVYWYQQGPGQDPQFLISFYEKMQSDKGSIPDRFSAQQFSDYHSELNMSSLELGDSALYFCASSSDSGGDSRTQYFGPGTRLLVL.